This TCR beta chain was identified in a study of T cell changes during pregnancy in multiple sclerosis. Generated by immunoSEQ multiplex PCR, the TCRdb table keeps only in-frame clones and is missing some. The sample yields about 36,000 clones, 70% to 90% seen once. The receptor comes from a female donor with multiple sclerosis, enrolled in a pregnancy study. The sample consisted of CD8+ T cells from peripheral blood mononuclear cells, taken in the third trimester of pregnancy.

The CDR3 protein is CASSRNERGEQFF. CDR3 nucleotides: TGTGCCAGCAGTCGAAATGAGCGAGGTGAGCAGTTCTTC. This chain uses TRBV7-9 with TRBJ2-1, with D unresolved. The CDR3 length is 13 residues. V shed 6 bases and J shed 9 bases, with 15 bases lying between them. Germline V gene sequence: CDR1 SEHNR, CDR2 FQNEAQ (reference sequence).